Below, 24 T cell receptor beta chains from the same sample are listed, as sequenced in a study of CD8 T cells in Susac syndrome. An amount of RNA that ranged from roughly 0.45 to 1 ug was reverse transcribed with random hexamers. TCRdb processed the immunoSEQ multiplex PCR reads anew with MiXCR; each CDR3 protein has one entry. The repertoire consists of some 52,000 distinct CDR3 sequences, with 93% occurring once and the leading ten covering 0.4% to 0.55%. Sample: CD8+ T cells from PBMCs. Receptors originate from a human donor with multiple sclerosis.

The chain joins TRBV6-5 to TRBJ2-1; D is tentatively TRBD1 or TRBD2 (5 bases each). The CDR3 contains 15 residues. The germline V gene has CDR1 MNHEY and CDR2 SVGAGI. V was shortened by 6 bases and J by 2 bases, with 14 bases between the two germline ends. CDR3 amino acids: CASRPPGRTYNEQFF. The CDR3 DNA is TGTGCCAGCAGACCGCCGGGACGGACCTACAATGAGCAGTTCTTC.

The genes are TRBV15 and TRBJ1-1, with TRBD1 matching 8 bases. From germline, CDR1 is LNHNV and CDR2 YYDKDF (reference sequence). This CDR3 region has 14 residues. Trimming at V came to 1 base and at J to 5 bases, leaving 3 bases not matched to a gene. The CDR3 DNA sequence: TGTGCCACCAGCAGAGTTAACAGGGGGACTGAAGCTTTCTTT. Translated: CATSRVNRGTEAFF.

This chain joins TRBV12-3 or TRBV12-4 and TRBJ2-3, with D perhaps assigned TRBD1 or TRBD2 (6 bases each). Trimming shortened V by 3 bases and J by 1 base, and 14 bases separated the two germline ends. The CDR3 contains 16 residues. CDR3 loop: CASSFWGATRTDTQYF. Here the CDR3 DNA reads TGTGCCAGCAGTTTCTGGGGGGCGACCCGCACAGATACGCAGTATTTT.

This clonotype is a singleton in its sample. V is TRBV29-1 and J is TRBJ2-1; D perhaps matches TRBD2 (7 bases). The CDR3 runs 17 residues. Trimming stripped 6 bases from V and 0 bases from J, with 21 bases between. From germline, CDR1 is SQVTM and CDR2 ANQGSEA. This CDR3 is CSVGGHLPRGSYNEQFF. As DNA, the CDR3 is TGCAGCGTCGGGGGGCACCTTCCCCGAGGCTCCTACAATGAGCAGTTCTTC.

The CDR3 spells CAWKTGQGPSYNEQFF. The DNA for the CDR3 is TGTGCCTGGAAAACAGGGCAGGGACCCTCCTACAATGAGCAGTTCTTC. The gene calls are TRBV30 and TRBJ2-1; TRBD1 is a possible D gene (6 bases). The V end was cut by 4 bases, the J end by 0 bases, with 16 bases between. Germline values: CDR1 GTSNPN, CDR2 SVGIG (reference sequence). The CDR3 has 16 amino acids.

The CDR3 nucleotides are TGTGCCAGCAGTTTAACAGGTACCGAGGAGACCCAGTACTTC. Residues: CASSLTGTEETQYF. This rearrangement joins TRBV28 to TRBJ2-5; possible D gene TRBD1, 5 bases. V was trimmed by 2 bases and J by 5 bases, leaving 12 bases between them. CDR3 length: 14 residues. CDR1 and CDR2 (germline): MDHEN, SYDVKM.

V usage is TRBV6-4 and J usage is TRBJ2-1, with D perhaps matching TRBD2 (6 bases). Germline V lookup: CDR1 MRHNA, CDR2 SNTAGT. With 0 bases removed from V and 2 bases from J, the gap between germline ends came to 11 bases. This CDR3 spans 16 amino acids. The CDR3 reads CASSDSSGLPYNEQFF. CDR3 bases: TGTGCCAGCAGTGACTCGTCTGGACTACCCTACAATGAGCAGTTCTTC.

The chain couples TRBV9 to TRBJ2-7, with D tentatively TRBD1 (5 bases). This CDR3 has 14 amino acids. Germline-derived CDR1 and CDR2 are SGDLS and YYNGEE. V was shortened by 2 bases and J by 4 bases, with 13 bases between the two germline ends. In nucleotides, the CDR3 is TGTGCCAGCAGCGTTGGGGTGACAGCTTACGAGCAGTACTTC. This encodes CASSVGVTAYEQYF.

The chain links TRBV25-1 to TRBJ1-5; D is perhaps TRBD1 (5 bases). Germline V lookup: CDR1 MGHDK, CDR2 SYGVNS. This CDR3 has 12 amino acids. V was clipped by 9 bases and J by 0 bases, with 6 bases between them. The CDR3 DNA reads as TGTGCCAGGGGACCTAGCAATCAGCCCCAGCATTTT. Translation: CARGPSNQPQHF.

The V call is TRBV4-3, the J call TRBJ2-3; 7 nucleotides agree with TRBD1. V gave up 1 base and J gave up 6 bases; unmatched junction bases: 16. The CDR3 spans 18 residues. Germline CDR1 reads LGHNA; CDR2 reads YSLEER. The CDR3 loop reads CASSQVRGGAGESDTQYF. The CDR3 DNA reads TGCGCCAGCAGCCAAGTTCGAGGGGGCGCGGGTGAATCCGATACGCAGTATTTT.

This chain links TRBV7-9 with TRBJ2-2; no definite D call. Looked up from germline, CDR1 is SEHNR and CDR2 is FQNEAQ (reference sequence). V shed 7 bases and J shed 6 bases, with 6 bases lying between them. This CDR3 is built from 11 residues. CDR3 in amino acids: CASIQAGELFF. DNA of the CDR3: TGTGCCAGCATCCAGGCCGGGGAGCTGTTTTTT.

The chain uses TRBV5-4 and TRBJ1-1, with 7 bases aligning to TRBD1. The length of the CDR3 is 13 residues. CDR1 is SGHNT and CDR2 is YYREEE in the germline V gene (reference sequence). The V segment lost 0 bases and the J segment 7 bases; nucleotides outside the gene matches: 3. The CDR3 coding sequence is TGTGCCAGCAGCTTGGCGGGACAGCATGAAGCTTTCTTT. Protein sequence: CASSLAGQHEAFF.

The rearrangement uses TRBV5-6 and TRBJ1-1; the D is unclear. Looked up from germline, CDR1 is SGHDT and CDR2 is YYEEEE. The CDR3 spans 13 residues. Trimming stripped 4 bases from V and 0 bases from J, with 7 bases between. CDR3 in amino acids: CASSLTMNTEAFF. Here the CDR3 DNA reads TGTGCCAGCAGCCTGACAATGAACACTGAAGCTTTCTTT.

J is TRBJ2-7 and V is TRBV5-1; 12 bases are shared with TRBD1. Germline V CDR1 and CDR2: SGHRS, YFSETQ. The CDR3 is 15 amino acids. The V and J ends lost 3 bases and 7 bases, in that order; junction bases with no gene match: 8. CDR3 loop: CASSWPGTGGREQYF. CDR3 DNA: TGCGCCAGCAGCTGGCCGGGGACAGGGGGCCGAGAGCAGTACTTC.

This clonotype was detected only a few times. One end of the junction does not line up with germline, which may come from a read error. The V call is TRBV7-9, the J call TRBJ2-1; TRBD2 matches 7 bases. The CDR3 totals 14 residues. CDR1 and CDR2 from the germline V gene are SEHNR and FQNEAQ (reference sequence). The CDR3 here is CASSLAGSVAEQFF. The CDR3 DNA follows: TGTGCTAGCAGCTTAGCGGGCTCGGTGGCGGAGCAGTTCTTC.

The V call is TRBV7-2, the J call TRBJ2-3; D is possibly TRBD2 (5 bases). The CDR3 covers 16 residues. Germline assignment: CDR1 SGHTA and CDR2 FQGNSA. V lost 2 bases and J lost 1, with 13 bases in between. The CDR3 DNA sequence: TGTGCCAGCAGCTTAAGGCTAGCAAGGGGCACAGATACGCAGTATTTT. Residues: CASSLRLARGTDTQYF. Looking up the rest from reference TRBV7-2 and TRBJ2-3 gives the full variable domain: GAGVSQSPSNKVTEKGKDVELRCDPISGHTALYWYRQSLGQGLEFLIYFQGNSAPDKSGLPSDRFSAERTGGSVSTLTIQRTQQEDSAVYLCASSLRLARGTDTQYFGPGTRLTVL.

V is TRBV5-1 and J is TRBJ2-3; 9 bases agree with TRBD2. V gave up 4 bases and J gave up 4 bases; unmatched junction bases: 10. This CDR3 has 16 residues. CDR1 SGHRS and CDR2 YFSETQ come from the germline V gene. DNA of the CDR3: TGCGCCAGCAGCCCTCCGGGACTAGCCGGCGCAGATACGCAGTATTTT. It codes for CASSPPGLAGADTQYF.

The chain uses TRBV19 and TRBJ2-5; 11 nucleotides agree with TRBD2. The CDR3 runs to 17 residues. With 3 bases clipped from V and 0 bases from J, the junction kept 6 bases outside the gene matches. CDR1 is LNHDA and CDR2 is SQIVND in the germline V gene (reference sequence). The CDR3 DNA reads TGTGCCAGTAGTATGGCTAGCGGGGGGCCCAACCAAGAGACCCAGTACTTC. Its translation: CASSMASGGPNQETQYF. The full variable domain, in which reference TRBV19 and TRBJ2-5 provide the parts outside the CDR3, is DGGITQSPKYLFRKEGQNVTLSCEQNLNHDAMYWYRQDPGQGLRLIYYSQIVNDFQKGDIAEGYSVSREKKESFPLTVTSAQKNPTAFYLCASSMASGGPNQETQYFGPGTRLLVL.

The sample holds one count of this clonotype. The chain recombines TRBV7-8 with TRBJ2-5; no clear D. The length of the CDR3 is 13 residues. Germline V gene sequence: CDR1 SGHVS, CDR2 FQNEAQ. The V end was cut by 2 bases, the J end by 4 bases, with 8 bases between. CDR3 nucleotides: TGTGCCAGCAGCTTAAATGGTGGAGAGACCCAGTACTTC. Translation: CASSLNGGETQYF.

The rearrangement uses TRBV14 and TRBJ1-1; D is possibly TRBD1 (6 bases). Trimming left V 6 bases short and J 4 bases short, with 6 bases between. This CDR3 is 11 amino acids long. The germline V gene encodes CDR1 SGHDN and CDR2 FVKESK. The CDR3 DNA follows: TGTGCCAGCAGACAGGGCACTGAAGCTTTCTTT. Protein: CASRQGTEAFF.

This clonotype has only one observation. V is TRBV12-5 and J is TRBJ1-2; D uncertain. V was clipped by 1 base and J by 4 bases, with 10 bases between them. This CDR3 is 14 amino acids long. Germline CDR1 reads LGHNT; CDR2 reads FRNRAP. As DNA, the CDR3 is TGTGCTAGTGGTTTGGGTGGTACAGTCTATGGCTACACCTTC. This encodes CASGLGGTVYGYTF. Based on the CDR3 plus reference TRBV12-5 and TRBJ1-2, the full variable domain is DARVTQTPRHKVTEMGQEVTMRCQPILGHNTVFWYRQTMMQGLELLAYFRNRAPLDDSGMPKDRFSAEMPDATLATLKIQPSEPRDSAVYFCASGLGGTVYGYTFGSGTRLTVV.

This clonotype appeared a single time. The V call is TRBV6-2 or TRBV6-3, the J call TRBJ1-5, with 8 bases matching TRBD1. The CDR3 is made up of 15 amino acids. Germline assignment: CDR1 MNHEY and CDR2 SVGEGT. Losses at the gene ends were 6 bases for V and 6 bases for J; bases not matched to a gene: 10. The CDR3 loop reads CASSRLGQGGQPQHF. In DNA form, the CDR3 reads TGTGCCAGCAGCCGACTTGGACAGGGCGGTCAGCCCCAGCATTTT.

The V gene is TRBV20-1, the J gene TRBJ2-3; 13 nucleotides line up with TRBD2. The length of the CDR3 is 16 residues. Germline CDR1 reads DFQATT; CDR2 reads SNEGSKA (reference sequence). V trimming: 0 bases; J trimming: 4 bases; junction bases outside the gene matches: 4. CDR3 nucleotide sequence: TGCAGTGCTAGAGACGGACTAGCGGGGGAATCAGATACGCAGTATTTT. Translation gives CSARDGLAGESDTQYF.

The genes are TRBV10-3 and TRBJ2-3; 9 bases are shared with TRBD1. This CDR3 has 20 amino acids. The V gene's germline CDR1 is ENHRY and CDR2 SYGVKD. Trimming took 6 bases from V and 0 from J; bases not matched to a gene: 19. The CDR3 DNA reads TGTGCCATCAGGGTCCCGGGACAGGGATCCCCGGGGGGTAGCACAGATACGCAGTATTTT. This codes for CAIRVPGQGSPGGSTDTQYF.